The rows below give T cell receptor beta chains drawn from one sample of a study of post-analysis software for immune sequencing data. TCRdb fed the PCR reads into MiXCR, producing one record per CDR3 protein. Among some 240,000 distinct CDR3 sequences listed, 36% were seen once. The material sequenced was blood. The receptors here all came from a girl between 5 and 17 years old with multiple sclerosis. Each CDR3 is given with its conserved first and last residue.

CDR3	V	J
CASSLATVGVQETQYF	TRBV12-3/TRBV12-4	TRBJ2-5
CASSLVPDEQFF	TRBV7-9	TRBJ2-1
CASSPADAGGETQYF	TRBV6-1	TRBJ2-5
CASSAGTSGNIQYF	TRBV9	TRBJ2-4
CASSPGLGTNEQFF	TRBV11-2	TRBJ2-1
CASSTSQVPDTQYF	TRBV6-4	TRBJ2-3
CSARDTDGEYEQYF	TRBV20-1	TRBJ2-7
CASSLITSGEDTQYF	TRBV28	TRBJ2-3
CASSSYRGRSYGYTF	TRBV7-2	TRBJ1-2
CASSLVGTRGNEQYF	TRBV7-2	TRBJ2-7
CSVQGLAGAYNEQFF	TRBV29-1	TRBJ2-1
CSVWTGDSNQPQHF	TRBV20-1	TRBJ1-5
CSVERSGGNGYGYTF	TRBV29-1	TRBJ1-2
CASSEERGKLFF	TRBV2	TRBJ1-4
CASSRAAETQYF	TRBV5-1	TRBJ2-5
CASSFLPGQGEPEAFF	TRBV6-6	TRBJ1-1
CASSRGTATYEQYF	TRBV6-2/TRBV6-3	TRBJ2-7
CASSLTLLAGAGDTQYF	TRBV7-3	TRBJ2-3
CASSPGTSGRDEQFF	TRBV5-5	TRBJ2-1
CSARDGAGGVEKLFF	TRBV20-1	TRBJ1-4
CASSLYRGQSLYNEQFF	TRBV28	TRBJ2-1
CASSSQQTGSGNEQFF	TRBV25-1	TRBJ2-1
CASSETAGVADTQYF	TRBV9	TRBJ2-3
CASSQETGIGGYTF	TRBV4-2	TRBJ1-2
CSFMPPFFNEQFF	TRBV20-1	TRBJ2-1
CASSLGASGHYEQYF	TRBV5-1	TRBJ2-7
CSVPGAAGIIGEQFF	TRBV29-1	TRBJ2-1
CASSQALVAGDGQFF	TRBV4-1	TRBJ2-1
CASSLGQENQPQHF	TRBV12-3/TRBV12-4	TRBJ1-5
CTSSLGDSRETQYF	TRBV5-1	TRBJ2-5
CASAGQNRPEAFF	TRBV4-1	TRBJ1-1
CARKTGQGESYEQYF	TRBV6-8	TRBJ2-7
CASSLPGIGYTF	TRBV5-6	TRBJ1-2
CASSYSMASGTYEQYF	TRBV6-6	TRBJ2-7
CASSPTLAGGNEQFF	TRBV7-8	TRBJ2-1
CASSASGRPYTEQFF	TRBV27	TRBJ2-1
CSATPSLTLGEQFF	TRBV20-1	TRBJ2-1
CASSLLGEQFF	TRBV7-2	TRBJ2-1
CASSEFQSTDTQYF	TRBV5-1	TRBJ2-3
CVSSLREGRDTGTQYF	TRBV7-9	TRBJ2-3
CASSPPDGAYGYTF	TRBV7-2	TRBJ1-2
CASSFLAGGREQFF	TRBV7-2	TRBJ2-1
CSASGDLGQAIMNTEAFF	TRBV20-1	TRBJ1-1
CSASTLLGGSSSYNEQFF	TRBV20-1	TRBJ2-1
CASSFLLPNTEAFF	TRBV5-6	TRBJ1-1
CASREQDTSSPLHF	TRBV6-5	TRBJ1-6
CASSSGFQETQYF	TRBV5-1	TRBJ2-5
CASSQRQGTDTQYF	TRBV3-1	TRBJ2-3
CASSPEGTSGRGGGTDTQYF	TRBV7-3	TRBJ2-3
CASIGGRGTEAFF	TRBV2	TRBJ1-1